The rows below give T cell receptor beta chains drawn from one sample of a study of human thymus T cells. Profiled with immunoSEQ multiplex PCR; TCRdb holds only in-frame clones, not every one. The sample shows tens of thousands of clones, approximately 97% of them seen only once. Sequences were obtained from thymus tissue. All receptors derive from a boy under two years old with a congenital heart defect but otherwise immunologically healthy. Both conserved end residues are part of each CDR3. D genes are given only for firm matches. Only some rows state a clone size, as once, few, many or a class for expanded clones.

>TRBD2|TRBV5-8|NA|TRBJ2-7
TGTGCCAGCAGCTTCAACCTCGGACTAGCGAGACCCTACGAGCAGTACTTC
CASSFNLGLARPYEQYF
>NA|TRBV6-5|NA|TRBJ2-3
TGTGCCAGCAGTTACTCCGGGCCCACAGATACGCAGTATTTT
CASSYSGPTDTQYF
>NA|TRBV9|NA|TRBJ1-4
TGTGCCAGCAGCGTAGGGTCAGCGCAGTGGGGACTGTTTTTT
CASSVGSAQWGLFF
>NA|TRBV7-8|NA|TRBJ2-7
TGTGCCAGCAGCTTGTACCGGGGAAGCTCCTACGAGCAGTACTTC
CASSLYRGSSYEQYF
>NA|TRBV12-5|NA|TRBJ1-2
TGTGCTAGTGGTTTGCCCCGTACGAATGACAGGAACTATGGCTACACCTTC
CASGLPRTNDRNYGYTF
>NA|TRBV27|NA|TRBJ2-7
TGTGCCAGCCATCAGGGGCAGCAATGGATCTACGAGCAGTACTTC
CASHQGQQWIYEQYF
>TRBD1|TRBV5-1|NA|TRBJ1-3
TGCGCCAGCAGTCGACAGGGTCTTGGAAACACCATATATTTT
CASSRQGLGNTIYF
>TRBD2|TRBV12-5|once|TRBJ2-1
TGTGCTAGTCAACTCGGGGGGGCCCGGGATGAGCAGTTCTTC
CASQLGGARDEQFF
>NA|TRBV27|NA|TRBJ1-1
TGTGCCAGCAGTTGCCACGGCAGGGTCAACACTGAAGCTTTCTTT
CASSCHGRVNTEAFF
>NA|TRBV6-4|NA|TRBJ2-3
TGTGCCAGCAGTCCACTCGCGGGCACAGATACGCAGTATTTT
CASSPLAGTDTQYF
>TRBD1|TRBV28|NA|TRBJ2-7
TGTGCCAGCAGTTTCATTTGGGACAGGGGCTACGAGCAGTACTTC
CASSFIWDRGYEQYF
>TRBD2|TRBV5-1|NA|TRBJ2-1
TGCGCCAGCAGCACACCGAGACTAGCGGGGGGCTCCTACAATGAGCAGTTCTTC
CASSTPRLAGGSYNEQFF
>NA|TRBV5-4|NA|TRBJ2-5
TGTGCCAGCAGCTTGGGTGCGAGGGAACGGTATGAGGCCCAGTACTTC
CASSLGARERYEAQYF
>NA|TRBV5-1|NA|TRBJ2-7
TGCGCCAGCAGCTTCAGCGGCTCCTACGAGCAGTACTTC
CASSFSGSYEQYF
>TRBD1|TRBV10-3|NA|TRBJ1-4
TGTGCCATCAGTGAGGGGACAGGGGAGGGCGATGATGAAAAACTGTTTTTT
CAISEGTGEGDDEKLFF
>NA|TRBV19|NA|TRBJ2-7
TGTGCCAGTAGTATAGATCGGCTAAGAGGGCACGAGCAGTACTTC
CASSIDRLRGHEQYF
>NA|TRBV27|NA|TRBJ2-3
TGTGCCAGCAGTTTGAGACCTAACCCTTCCACTACGCAGTATTTT
CASSLRPNPSTTQYF
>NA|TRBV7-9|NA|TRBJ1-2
TGTGCCAGCAGCTCATTCTACGAGGGAGAGAACTATGGCTACACCTTC
CASSSFYEGENYGYTF
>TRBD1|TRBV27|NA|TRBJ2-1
TGTGCCAGCAGTAGAGGGACAGCCGAGCAGTTCTTC
CASSRGTAEQFF
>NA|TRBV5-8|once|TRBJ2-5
TGTGCCAGCAGCCAACAGGGATCCGAAGAGACCCAGTACTTC
CASSQQGSEETQYF
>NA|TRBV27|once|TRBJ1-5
TGTGCCAGCAGTTTAAGGCCCCCGGGACGTAGTAATCAGCCCCAGCATTTT
CASSLRPPGRSNQPQHF
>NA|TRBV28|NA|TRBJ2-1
TGTGCCAGCAGTTCGGTGTCTGGAAAAACCGGCAATGAGCAGTTCTTC
CASSSVSGKTGNEQFF
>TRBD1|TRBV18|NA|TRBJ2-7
TGTGCCAGCTCACCGTCCGAGAGGCGGACAGGGGCCTACGAGCAGTACTTC
CASSPSERRTGAYEQYF
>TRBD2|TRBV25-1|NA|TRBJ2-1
TGTGCCAGCTCCCCAAAGACTAGCGGCACCTACAATGAGCAGTTCTTC
CASSPKTSGTYNEQFF
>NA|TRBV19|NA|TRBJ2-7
TGTGCCAGTAGTATAGCCCCCAAAGGGGGCGAGCAGTACTTC
CASSIAPKGGEQYF
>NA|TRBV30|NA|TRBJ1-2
TGTGCCTCCACGGATTTCGCGGACTATGGCTACACCTTC
CASTDFADYGYTF
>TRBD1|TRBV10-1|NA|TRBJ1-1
TGCGCCAGCAGCAGGACAGGGAGGACTGAAGCTTTCTTT
CASSRTGRTEAFF
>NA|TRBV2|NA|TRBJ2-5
TGTGCCAGCAGTTTCACTAGGGAGGAGACCCAGTACTTC
CASSFTREETQYF
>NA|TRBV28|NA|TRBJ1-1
TGTGCCAGCAGTGATTCACCATGGGGAACTGAAGCTTTCTTT
CASSDSPWGTEAFF
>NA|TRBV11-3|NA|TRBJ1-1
TGTGCCAGCAGTTCCGAGCTAGGAGCTTTCTTT
CASSSELGAFF
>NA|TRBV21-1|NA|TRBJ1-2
TGTGCCAGCAGCAAATCGGCAGGGAAAGAGGGCTATGGCTACACCTTC
CASSKSAGKEGYGYTF
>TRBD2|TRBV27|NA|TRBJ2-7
TGTGCCAGCAGTTTACTCGTTCCTCGGGCGGGAGATCCAAACGAGCAGTACTTC
CASSLLVPRAGDPNEQYF